Below are 12 T cell receptor beta chains sequenced from a single sample in a study of T cells after yellow fever vaccination. TCRdb re-analysed the 5' RACE reads in MiXCR, keeping a single row per CDR3 protein. The table has over 45,000 distinct CDR3 sequences, around 6.5% seen once. The sequences come from CD8+ T cells sorted from PBMCs, collected on the day of the first yellow fever vaccination. Every receptor here comes from a man between 18 and 29 years old who received the YFV17D yellow fever vaccine.

This clonotype was seen ten or more times. The chain combines TRBV19 with TRBJ1-5; D ambiguous. The CDR3 loop spans 13 amino acids. Per the germline V gene, CDR1 is LNHDA and CDR2 is SQIVND (reference sequence). The ends were cut back, 3 bases at V and 4 bases at J, with 7 bases in the middle. This CDR3 is CASSMGVNQPQHF. In DNA, the CDR3 is TGTGCCAGTAGTATGGGAGTAAATCAGCCCCAGCATTTT.

This clonotype was seen at least ten times. The chain recombines TRBV6-2 or TRBV6-3 with TRBJ2-5; the D is unclear. Deletions cut 8 bases from V and 5 bases from J, with 15 bases between. Germline CDR1 is MNHEY and CDR2 is SVGEGT. This CDR3 has 13 amino acids. The CDR3 region has the DNA TGTGCCAGCGGATGGGCCTTTTGGGAGACCCAGTACTTC. Its translation: CASGWAFWETQYF.

The chain links TRBV5-5 to TRBJ2-1; D call uncertain. The germline V gene encodes CDR1 SGHKS and CDR2 YYEKEE (reference sequence). V was clipped by 0 bases and J by 7 bases, with 8 bases between them. This CDR3 is built from 13 residues. The CDR3 nucleotides read TGTGCCAGCAGCTTGGTCCGACATAATGAGCAGTTCTTC. Its protein product is CASSLVRHNEQFF.

This clonotype turned up a few times. This rearrangement joins TRBV20-1 to TRBJ1-2; possibly TRBD1 for D (5 bases). The CDR3 covers 17 residues. CDR1 is DFQATT, CDR2 SNEGSKA, per germline (reference sequence). V was cut by 0 bases and J by 0 bases, with 17 bases left in between. The CDR3 sequence is CSARDEGPAGTNYGYTF. The CDR3 DNA sequence: TGCAGTGCTAGAGATGAGGGTCCGGCAGGGACTAACTATGGCTACACCTTC.

The genes are TRBV7-9 and TRBJ1-1; D unresolved. Per germline, CDR1 SEHNR and CDR2 FQNEAQ (reference sequence). CDR3 length equals 13 residues. Trimming took 1 base from V and 5 from J, leaving 8 bases between them. CDR3 DNA sequence: TGTGCCAGCAGCTTAGGCGGGAAGACTGAAGCTTTCTTT. This sequence encodes CASSLGGKTEAFF.

This clonotype was observed at least ten times. The chain uses TRBV29-1 and TRBJ2-1; no clear D gene. The CDR3 is 14 amino acids. Germline V gives CDR1 SQVTM, CDR2 ANQGSEA. Trimming removed 3 bases at V and 6 bases at J, with 15 bases between. CDR3 amino acids: CSVDPETWGNEQFF. Written as DNA, the CDR3 is TGCAGCGTTGACCCCGAGACTTGGGGCAATGAGCAGTTCTTC.

The table lists this clonotype with many counts. V gene TRBV6-2 or TRBV6-3 combines with J gene TRBJ2-2, with unresolved D. V was clipped by 7 bases and J by 6 bases, with 12 bases between them. Germline V lookup: CDR1 MNHEY, CDR2 SVGEGT. The CDR3 sequence is 13 residues long. The CDR3 loop is CASTPDPAGELFF. In DNA form, the CDR3 reads TGTGCCAGCACGCCGGACCCAGCCGGGGAGCTGTTTTTT.

This clonotype was counted at least ten times. The V call is TRBV10-1, the J call TRBJ2-7; D may be TRBD1 or TRBD2 (5 bases each). V dropped 5 bases and J dropped 2 bases, with 13 bases sitting between them. Per the germline V gene, CDR1 is WNHNN and CDR2 is SYGVQD (reference sequence). This CDR3 spans 14 amino acids. The DNA for the CDR3 is TGCGCCAGCAGTAGAGGGGTCTCTACCTACGAGCAGTACTTC. Protein sequence: CASSRGVSTYEQYF.

This clonotype came up many times. This sequence joins TRBV5-1 and TRBJ2-7; D is unresolved. Germline CDR1 and CDR2: SGHRS and YFSETQ. V gave up 6 bases and J gave up 3 bases, with 10 bases separating them. The CDR3 runs to 12 residues. The CDR3 is CASNSEFYEQYF. CDR3 DNA sequence: TGCGCCAGCAATTCTGAGTTCTACGAGCAGTACTTC.

This clonotype was observed many times. The V call is TRBV5-1, the J call TRBJ1-1; no firm D call. Trimming removed 1 base from V and 0 bases from J, with 10 bases in between. Looked up from germline, CDR1 is SGHRS and CDR2 is YFSETQ. This CDR3 is built from 15 residues. In DNA, the CDR3 is TGCGCCAGCAGCTTGTATGGCAATATGAACACTGAAGCTTTCTTT. Protein product: CASSLYGNMNTEAFF.

The table lists this clonotype with many counts. The chain has TRBV20-1 and TRBJ1-1, with no clear D. The ends were cut back, 4 bases at V and 2 bases at J, with 14 bases in the middle. CDR1 DFQATT and CDR2 SNEGSKA come from the germline V gene (reference sequence). The CDR3 extends over 14 amino acids. CDR3 nucleotides: TGCAGTGCTACCTACCGACGGGGAAACACTGAAGCTTTCTTT. Translated: CSATYRRGNTEAFF.

This clonotype occurred many times. The gene calls are TRBV11-2 and TRBJ1-1; possible D gene TRBD1, 6 bases. The CDR3 extends over 13 amino acids. Germline loops: CDR1 SGHAT, CDR2 FQNNGV. The V and J ends lost 10 bases and 3 bases respectively, with 15 bases between them. CDR3 loop: CATRGWEDTEAFF. The CDR3 coding sequence is TGTGCCACGAGGGGGTGGGAGGACACTGAAGCTTTCTTT.